This TCR beta chain came from a study of OX40 agonist ivuxolimab in advanced cancers. Study-level results: Normalized T-cell clonal expansion was also low in some nonresponders. CD4+ T cells averaged fewer expanded clones than CD8+ T cells.

There are 16 residues in the CDR3. The V and J ends lost 1 base and 2 bases, in that order; junction bases with no gene match: 5. The germline gives CDR1 SGHAT, CDR2 FQNNGV. The table came from immunoSEQ multiplex PCR; TCRdb's copy has only in-frame clones and leaves some out. The sample contains 15,000 to 20,000 clones, around 80% of which appear only once. This clone was seen a single time. What it binds is not known. The TCR comes from an adult with an advanced solid tumor such as melanoma, head and neck, liver or kidney cancer. V and J are TRBV11-2 and TRBJ1-2; 9 positions agree with TRBD1. Specimen: CD4+ or CD8+ T cells sorted from blood, collected in a trial of the OX40 agonist ivuxolimab. CDR3 amino acids: CASSLAYGQGNYGYTF. CDR3 in DNA: TGTGCCAGCAGCTTAGCGTACGGACAGGGGAACTATGGCTACACCTTC.